This T cell receptor (beta chain) was profiled in a study of T cells expressing NK-cell markers. Study-level background: All TCR beta repertoires analysed originated from sorted CD3+CD56+NKG2C+, CD3+CD56+NKG2C- and CD3+CD56-NKG2C+ T cells.

Generation of TCR beta cDNA was performed by 5'RACE template switching incorporating UMIs. TCRdb re-called the 5' RACE reads; every CDR3 protein appears as one record, without DNA. This table holds 200,000 to 300,000 distinct CDR3 sequences. Findings and caveats of the study: Top CD8+ clonotypes included the dominant CD3+CD56+NKG2C+ clonotypes in 5 to 7 donors. HCMV specificity of the expanded NKG2C+ T cell clones was not established.

Germline values: CDR1 MNHNS, CDR2 SASEGT. The length of the CDR3 is 16 residues. As regards this clonotype: Its antigen remains unidentified.

The sample consisted of blood T cells: a sorted CD56 or NKG2C T cell subset, CD4+ or CD8+ T cells, or bulk PBMC T cells (not recorded which). The chain couples TRBV6-1 to TRBJ2-1; no DNA is available, so the TRBD2 call from TCRdb remains unchecked. The clonotype originates from a man aged 18-30 years in good health. CDR3 loop: CASSEALASGRNEQFF.